This T cell receptor (beta chain) was identified during a study of low-dose radiotherapy and immunotherapy resistance in tumors. Priming of first-strand cDNA relied on TRAV- and TRBV-specific primers (covering alpha and beta chains). A roughly 20-cycle PCR with a constant-region primer and V-primer adapter amplified TCRs. In vitro transcription served to amplify the mRNA that had been isolated. MiXCR, run by TCRdb on the reads, gives a single entry per CDR3 protein. This sample has approximately 6,300 distinct CDR3 sequences, with about four fifths found just once. This clonotype was observed once. Those eligible were patients bearing advanced solid tumors lacking tumor-infiltrating lymphocytes. The V and J ends lost 4 bases and 4 bases, in that order; junction bases with no gene match: 9. The CDR3 runs to 16 residues. Germline CDR1 is KGHSH and CDR2 is LQKENI.

The rearrangement joins TRBV18 to TRBJ2-3; 9 positions agree with TRBD1. This TCR derives from a human donor with advanced metastatic prostate, ovarian, gallbladder or colorectal cancer (not recorded which). This table probably holds off-target reads from a library built for another chain. For the CDR3, the DNA is TGTGCCAGCTCACAACGCGGACAGGGGACCGCAGATACGCAGTATTTT. Encoded protein: CASSQRGQGTADTQYF.